Below are 25 T cell receptor beta chains sequenced from a single sample in a study of T cell responses to AZD1222 COVID-19 vaccine. Sequencing used immunoSEQ multiplex PCR; TCRdb keeps in-frame clones, though not all of them. The sample contains 95,000 to 100,000 clones, just over 90% of which appear only once. The material sequenced was peripheral blood, taken on day 0 of AZD1222 vaccination. The receptors here all came from an adult in good health.

The rearrangement links TRBV27 to TRBJ2-5; TRBD1 is a possible D gene (6 bases). CDR1 MNHEY and CDR2 SMNVEV come from the germline V gene (reference sequence). Trimming removed 2 bases at V and 0 bases at J, with 13 bases between. CDR3 length equals 16 residues. CDR3 in amino acids: CASSLGFQGYQETQYF. DNA for the CDR3: TGTGCCAGCAGTTTAGGGTTCCAGGGGTACCAAGAGACCCAGTACTTC.

The rearrangement joins TRBV7-9 to TRBJ1-2; D is unclear. Germline V CDR1 and CDR2: SEHNR, FQNEAQ (reference sequence). This CDR3 spans 13 amino acids. The V end was cut by 5 bases, the J end by 0 bases, with 7 bases between. DNA of the CDR3: TGTGCCAGCAGCCTCAATTCTAACTATGGCTACACCTTC. Protein sequence: CASSLNSNYGYTF.

The rearrangement uses TRBV6-5 and TRBJ1-3; D not resolved. The CDR3 covers 12 residues. CDR1 is MNHEY and CDR2 is SVGAGI in the germline V gene. The V and J ends lost 8 bases and 3 bases respectively, with 8 bases between them. CDR3 bases: TGTGCCAGCGGACGAGGTGGAAACACCATATATTTT. This translates into CASGRGGNTIYF.

This sequence joins TRBV19 and TRBJ1-2; D remains unclear. The germline V gene encodes CDR1 LNHDA and CDR2 SQIVND (reference sequence). The CDR3 has 14 residues. The ends were cut back, 4 bases at V and 4 bases at J, with 13 bases in the middle. The CDR3 protein is CASSTRTGGYGYTF. The CDR3 region has the DNA TGTGCCAGTAGTACCAGGACGGGCGGCTATGGCTACACCTTC. The full variable domain, in which reference TRBV19 and TRBJ1-2 provide the parts outside the CDR3, is DGGITQSPKYLFRKEGQNVTLSCEQNLNHDAMYWYRQDPGQGLRLIYYSQIVNDFQKGDIAEGYSVSREKKESFPLTVTSAQKNPTAFYLCASSTRTGGYGYTFGSGTRLTVV.

Comment on this clone: The junction differs from germline at one of its ends, possibly a read error. The gene calls are TRBV10-1 and TRBJ2-7, with D possibly matching TRBD2 (5 bases). Germline V CDR1 and CDR2: WNHNN, SYGVQD (reference sequence). This CDR3 comprises 12 residues. CDR3 loop: CASSSGKAPRLF. The CDR3 nucleotides are TGCGCCAGCAGCAGCGGTAAGGCCCCAAGGCTTTTC.

CDR3 in amino acids: CASSSGLVYEQYF. In DNA, the CDR3 is TGTGCCAGCAGTTCCGGACTGGTCTACGAGCAGTACTTC. The chain combines TRBV6-5 with TRBJ2-7; the D gene is possibly TRBD2 (5 bases). The germline V gene encodes CDR1 MNHEY and CDR2 SVGAGI. V was cut by 4 bases and J by 3 bases, with 10 bases left in between. This CDR3 region has 13 residues.

V usage is TRBV7-2 and J usage is TRBJ1-3; no reliable D call. V lost 2 bases and J lost 2, with 13 bases in between. Germline V lookup: CDR1 SGHTA, CDR2 FQGNSA. CDR3 length: 16 amino acids. The CDR3: CASSLRPNTAGNTIYF. DNA for the CDR3: TGTGCCAGCAGCTTAAGGCCCAACACGGCTGGAAACACCATATATTTT.

As for this clone: No conserved phenylalanine or tryptophan ends this CDR3, so it is likely a read error. Because the CDR3's place on the DNA is in doubt, the DNA is left out and the CDR3 is given as listed by TCRdb. This chain uses TRBV5-1 with TRBJ2-6; TRBD1 is the table's D call, not checked against the DNA. Inclusive of both ends, the CDR3 amounts to 9 amino acids. Germline V gene lookup returns CDR1 SGHRS and CDR2 YFSETQ. CDR3 protein: CASSVNGPC.

The genes are TRBV11-2 and TRBJ2-3; D gene ambiguous. V lost 6 bases to trimming and J lost 5 bases, with 12 bases between them. The length of the CDR3 is 13 residues. From germline, CDR1 is SGHAT and CDR2 FQNNGV. CDR3 sequence reads: CASSFDHVDTQYF. CDR3 coding DNA: TGTGCCAGCAGTTTTGATCACGTAGATACGCAGTATTTT.

This chain connects TRBV5-6 to TRBJ1-5; 7 bases fit TRBD1. The CDR3 has 14 amino acids. CDR1 and CDR2 from the germline V gene are SGHDT and YYEEEE. With V trimmed by 4 bases and J by 6 bases, 7 bases remained unmatched. For the CDR3, the DNA is TGTGCCAGCAGCCAAATGACAGGGAGTCAGCCCCAGCATTTT. This translates into CASSQMTGSQPQHF.

The V and J genes are TRBV10-3 and TRBJ1-2; D is possibly TRBD1 (5 bases). The CDR3 is 13 amino acids. Trimming shortened V by 3 bases and J by 4 bases, and 9 bases separated the two germline ends. CDR1 and CDR2 from the germline V gene are ENHRY and SYGVKD. Here the CDR3 reads CAISDRAGYGYTF. As DNA, the CDR3 is TGTGCCATCAGTGACAGGGCGGGCTATGGCTACACCTTC.

The J gene is TRBJ1-1, the V gene TRBV14; D is uncertain. This CDR3 has 12 residues. Germline V gene lookup returns CDR1 SGHDN and CDR2 FVKESK. The ends were cut back, 6 bases at V and 1 base at J, with 6 bases in the middle. The CDR3 region is CASSYGNTEAFF. The CDR3 nucleotides read TGTGCCAGCAGTTACGGGAACACTGAAGCTTTCTTT.

The chain links TRBV27 to TRBJ1-5, with D possibly TRBD1 on 5 matching bases. The CDR3 length is 14 residues. The ends were cut back, 5 bases at V and 3 bases at J, with 11 bases in the middle. Germline V CDR1 and CDR2: MNHEY, SMNVEV (reference sequence). The CDR3 spells CASSLTGLNQPQHF. The CDR3 nucleotides are TGTGCCAGCAGTCTGACGGGGCTCAATCAGCCCCAGCATTTT.

The chain carries TRBV9 and TRBJ2-2; D unclear. CDR3 size: 15 residues. Trimming stripped 0 bases from V and 3 bases from J, with 9 bases between. Germline V gene data show CDR1 as SGDLS and CDR2 as YYNGEE. The CDR3 sequence is CASSVVGEDTGELFF. CDR3 nucleotide sequence: TGTGCCAGCAGCGTAGTCGGCGAAGACACCGGGGAGCTGTTTTTT.

This clone was recorded once. The CDR3 protein is CASSGTGGFYGYTF. CDR3 nucleotide sequence: TGTGCCAGCAGCGGTACGGGGGGGTTCTATGGCTACACCTTC. V and J are TRBV7-6 and TRBJ1-2; perhaps TRBD1 as D (5 bases). V was cut by 5 bases and J by 4 bases, with 14 bases left in between. Germline V gives CDR1 SGHVS, CDR2 FNYEAQ. The CDR3 covers 14 residues.

This rearrangement joins TRBV2 to TRBJ1-1; D is ambiguous. Between the trimmed V and J ends, which lost 6 bases and 0 bases, there was a span of 8 bases. Germline lookup yields CDR1 SNHLY and CDR2 FYNNEI. The CDR3 is made up of 13 amino acids. The CDR3 DNA reads TGTGCCAGCAGCTGGACGGTGAACACTGAAGCTTTCTTT. Translation gives CASSWTVNTEAFF.

The rearrangement uses TRBV28 and TRBJ1-6; possibly TRBD1 for D (5 bases). Trimming took off 6 bases at V and 7 bases at J, with 10 bases between the two ends. Germline V gene sequence: CDR1 MDHEN, CDR2 SYDVKM. This CDR3 has 13 residues. The CDR3 sequence is CASSSDSNSPLHF. In DNA form, the CDR3 reads TGTGCCAGCAGCTCCGACAGCAATTCACCCCTCCACTTT.

The chain links TRBV28 to TRBJ1-5, with 12 bases that match TRBD1. The CDR3 is 15 amino acids. Germline loops: CDR1 MDHEN, CDR2 SYDVKM. V trimming: 4 bases; J trimming: 7 bases; junction bases outside the gene matches: 5. This chain's CDR3 is CASSWGTGGRQPQHF. CDR3 nucleotide sequence: TGTGCCAGCAGTTGGGGGACAGGGGGCAGGCAGCCCCAGCATTTT.

The genes are TRBV12-3 or TRBV12-4 and TRBJ1-2; 8 bases are shared with TRBD1. J lost 8 bases, V lost 6 bases, and 8 bases had no gene match. This CDR3 region has 13 residues. CDR3 amino acids: CASSPYRGSGYTF. The CDR3 DNA follows: TGTGCCAGCAGCCCATACAGGGGGAGCGGCTACACCTTC.

The CDR3 coding sequence is TGTGCCAGCAGTTTTGGGGGACAGACGGAGTTCTTC. The encoded protein is CASSFGGQTEFF. This chain connects TRBV12-3 or TRBV12-4 to TRBJ2-1; the match to TRBD1 covers 7 bases. V dropped 3 bases and J dropped 14; count of bases not matched to a gene: 7. CDR3 length: 12 residues.

The rearrangement uses TRBV5-1 and TRBJ2-1, with a weak D call TRBD1 (6 bases). The germline gives CDR1 SGHRS, CDR2 YFSETQ. Trimming shortened V by 5 bases and J by 2 bases, and 14 bases separated the two germline ends. The CDR3 is made up of 15 amino acids. CDR3 residues: CASSSRGGPYNEQFF. Written as DNA, the CDR3 is TGCGCCAGCAGTTCCAGGGGCGGCCCCTACAATGAGCAGTTCTTC.

The gene calls are TRBV19 and TRBJ1-2; D is ambiguous. Germline CDR1 reads LNHDA; CDR2 reads SQIVND (reference sequence). The CDR3 has 14 residues. V dropped 3 bases and J dropped 4 bases, with 12 bases sitting between them. CDR3 DNA: TGTGCCAGTAGTATGGTGCCCTCACCCTATGGCTACACCTTC. Its translation: CASSMVPSPYGYTF.

The gene calls are TRBV6-5 and TRBJ2-7, with 8 bases aligning to TRBD2. The length of the CDR3 is 15 residues. J gave up 3 bases and V 10 bases, and 14 bases lay outside the gene matches. The germline gives CDR1 MNHEY, CDR2 SVGAGI. CDR3 in DNA: TGTGCCACCGAACTGGGACTAGGTGTCGTCTACGAGCAGTACTTC. Residues: CATELGLGVVYEQYF.

The rearrangement links TRBV19 to TRBJ1-2, with TRBD1 identical over 8 bases. The CDR3 contains 13 residues. With 2 bases clipped from V and 10 bases from J, the junction kept 6 bases outside the gene matches. Germline loops: CDR1 LNHDA, CDR2 SQIVND (reference sequence). The CDR3 DNA sequence: TGTGCCAGTAGTATACAGGGGGCGGTGGACTACACCTTC. Protein: CASSIQGAVDYTF.

This chain connects TRBV9 to TRBJ1-6; possibly TRBD1 for D (5 bases). Trimming removed 4 bases from V and 5 bases from J, with 13 bases in between. The CDR3 has 15 amino acids. Germline V gene lookup returns CDR1 SGDLS and CDR2 YYNGEE. Here the CDR3 DNA reads TGTGCCAGCAGCTTGGGACCAACAAATAATTCACCCCTCCACTTT. Its translation is CASSLGPTNNSPLHF.